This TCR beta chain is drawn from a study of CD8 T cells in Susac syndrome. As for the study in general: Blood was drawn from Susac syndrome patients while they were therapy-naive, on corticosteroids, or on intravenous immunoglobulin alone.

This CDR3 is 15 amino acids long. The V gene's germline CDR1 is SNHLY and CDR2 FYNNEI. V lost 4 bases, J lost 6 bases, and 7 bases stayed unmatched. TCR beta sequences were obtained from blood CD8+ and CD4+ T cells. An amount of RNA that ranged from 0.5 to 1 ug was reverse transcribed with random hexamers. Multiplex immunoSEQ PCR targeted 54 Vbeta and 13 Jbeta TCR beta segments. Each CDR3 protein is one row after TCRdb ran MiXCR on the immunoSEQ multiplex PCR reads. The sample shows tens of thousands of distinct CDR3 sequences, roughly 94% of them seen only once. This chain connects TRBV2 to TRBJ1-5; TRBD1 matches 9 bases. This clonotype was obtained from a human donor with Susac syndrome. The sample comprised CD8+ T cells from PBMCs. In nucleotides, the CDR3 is TGTGCCAGCAGTGCCGGGACAGGGTCCGGTCAGCCCCAGCATTTT. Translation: CASSAGTGSGQPQHF.